This TCR beta chain was captured in a study of Graves' ophthalmopathy and Graves' hyperthyroidism. Findings and limits, study-wide: Blood also harbored most expanded thyroid clonotypes above 0.001 frequency.

A duration under 3 months, NOSPECS ≥4, CAS ≥3 and moderate-to-severe activity characterized the donors with ophthalmopathy. Uncontrolled infections, pregnancy, lactation or other autoimmune diseases led to patient exclusion. Reliance was placed on clinical symptoms, serum thyroxine, TRAb, thyroid ultrasound and orbital computed tomography for diagnosis. With regard to this clonotype: Its cognate antigen is unknown.

Germline-derived CDR1 and CDR2 are SEHNR and FQNEAQ (reference sequence). V lost 5 bases and J lost 4; bases outside the gene matches: 6. The CDR3 contains 14 residues. The TCR beta CDR3 regions underwent amplification from RNA transcripts. Second-round multiplex PCR came after a first-round RT-PCR that employed HTBI primers. TCRdb reprocessed the multiplex PCR reads with MiXCR, giving one entry per CDR3 protein. The repertoire holds hundreds of thousands of distinct CDR3 sequences, with approximately 40% as singletons. The source is an adult man with Graves' ophthalmopathy. The sample consisted of peripheral blood. This chain joins TRBV7-9 and TRBJ2-7; 9 bases agree with TRBD2. The CDR3 sequence: CASSPTGLAYEQYF. CDR3 DNA: TGTGCCAGCAGCCCAACGGGACTAGCTTACGAGCAGTACTTC.